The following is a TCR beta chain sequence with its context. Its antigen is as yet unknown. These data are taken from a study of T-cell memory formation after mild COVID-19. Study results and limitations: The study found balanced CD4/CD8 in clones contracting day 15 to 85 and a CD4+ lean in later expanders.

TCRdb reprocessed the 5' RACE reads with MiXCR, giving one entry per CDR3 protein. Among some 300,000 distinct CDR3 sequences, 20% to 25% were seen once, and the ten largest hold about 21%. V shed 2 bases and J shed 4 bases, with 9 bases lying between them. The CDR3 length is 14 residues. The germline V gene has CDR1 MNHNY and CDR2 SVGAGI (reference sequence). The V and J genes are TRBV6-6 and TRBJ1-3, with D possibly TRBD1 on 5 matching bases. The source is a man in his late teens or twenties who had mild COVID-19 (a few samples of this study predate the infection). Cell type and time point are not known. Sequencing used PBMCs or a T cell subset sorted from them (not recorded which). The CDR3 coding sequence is TGTGCCAGCAGTTACCCGACAGCAGGAAACACCATATATTTT. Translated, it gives CASSYPTAGNTIYF.